These 22 T cell receptor beta chains share one sample of origin, sequenced in a study of T cell repertoires in cytomegalovirus infection. One entry per CDR3 protein, called by TCRdb with MiXCR from the reads. The profile shows just over 300,000 distinct CDR3 sequences, about a sixth of them singletons. Sequenced sample: PBMCs. The receptors were sampled from a human donor in good health (CMV status not recorded). Some clones in this sample may be carry-over from other donors' samples.

This clonotype has at least ten counts. The J gene is TRBJ2-5, the V gene TRBV7-9; D is uncertain. Trimming shortened V by 5 bases and J by 2 bases, and 15 bases separated the two germline ends. Germline V gives CDR1 SEHNR, CDR2 FQNEAQ (reference sequence). There are 15 residues in the CDR3. The CDR3 DNA reads as TGTGCCAGCAGCCCTTTTGCGGCAGGACAAGAGACCCAGTACTTC. This gives the protein CASSPFAAGQETQYF.

The chain combines TRBV2 with TRBJ2-1; 10 positions agree with TRBD2. J was trimmed by 2 bases and V by 6 bases; bases with no gene match: 4. There are 15 residues in the CDR3. The V gene's germline CDR1 is SNHLY and CDR2 FYNNEI. The CDR3 DNA reads TGTGCCAGCAGAAAGCTAGCGGGGGCCTACAATGAGCAGTTCTTC. Translation: CASRKLAGAYNEQFF.

This clonotype was observed many times. This chain joins TRBV12-3 or TRBV12-4 and TRBJ1-5, with D unclear. The CDR3 has 14 amino acids. Trimming shortened V by 3 bases and J by 5 bases, and 11 bases separated the two germline ends. As DNA, the CDR3 is TGTGCCAGCAGTTTCTGGGGAGTCCATCAGCCCCAGCATTTT. Amino acid sequence: CASSFWGVHQPQHF.

About this clonotype itself: A much larger clone is a single base away; this may be a read error. V is TRBV28 and J is TRBJ1-6; no reliable D call. Trimming stripped 2 bases from V and 5 bases from J, with 13 bases between. This CDR3 spans 16 amino acids. Germline loops: CDR1 MDHEN, CDR2 SYDVKM. The CDR3 bases are TGTGCCAGCAGTTTACCCTCCCAAGGGAATAATTCACCCCTCCACTTT. Its translation is CASSLPSQGNNSPLHF.

This clonotype turned up a few times. The chain's CDR3 is CASSPGSRSTDTQYF. In DNA, the CDR3 is TGCGCCAGCAGTCCTGGCAGCCGATCCACAGATACGCAGTATTTT. The V gene is TRBV5-1, the J gene TRBJ2-3; D remains ambiguous. Germline V gene data show CDR1 as SGHRS and CDR2 as YFSETQ. V lost 5 bases, J lost 2 bases, and 15 bases lay in between. The CDR3 length is 15 residues.

The genes are TRBV4-1 and TRBJ1-5; perhaps TRBD1 as D (5 bases). Germline V gene lookup returns CDR1 MGHRA and CDR2 YSYEKL. V was shortened by 2 bases and J by 4 bases, with 9 bases between the two germline ends. The CDR3 runs to 14 residues. The DNA of the CDR3 is TGCGCCAGCAGCCAATTTCAGGGAAATCAGCCCCAGCATTTT. Translated, it gives CASSQFQGNQPQHF.

The CDR3 DNA is TGTGCCAGCAGTAGGACAGGGGCGAACACTGAAGCTTTCTTT. Its translation is CASSRTGANTEAFF. The chain uses TRBV25-1 and TRBJ1-1, with 9 nucleotides matching TRBD1. With 5 bases clipped from V and 1 base from J, the junction kept 2 bases outside the gene matches. The germline CDR1 and CDR2 sequences are MGHDK and SYGVNS. The CDR3 runs 14 residues.

This clonotype was seen a handful of times. The chain employs TRBV29-1 and TRBJ1-5; 10 nucleotides line up with TRBD1. Germline values: CDR1 SQVTM, CDR2 ANQGSEA. The CDR3 consists of 15 residues. Germline trimming cut 4 bases from V and 2 bases from J; bases unmatched to any gene: 5. The CDR3 sequence is CSVGQGADGNQPQHF. For the CDR3, the DNA is TGCAGCGTTGGACAGGGGGCAGATGGCAATCAGCCCCAGCATTTT.

The V call is TRBV20-1, the J call TRBJ1-2; D is perhaps TRBD1 (6 bases). Germline loops: CDR1 DFQATT, CDR2 SNEGSKA (reference sequence). The V end lost 0 bases, the J end lost 2 bases, and 10 bases lay between the germline ends. This CDR3 comprises 14 residues. CDR3 DNA: TGCAGTGCTAGAGATGGGGGCCGAAACTATGGCTACACCTTC. It codes for CSARDGGRNYGYTF.

This clonotype was detected ten times or more. The chain combines TRBV7-2 with TRBJ1-6; D is unclear. Per germline, CDR1 SGHTA and CDR2 FQGNSA. This CDR3 contains 14 residues. V lost 5 bases and J 10 bases, leaving 15 bases between the germline ends. Here the CDR3 DNA reads TGTGCCAGCAGCCCCTACGGCGGGGAATCACCCCTCCACTTT. It yields the protein CASSPYGGESPLHF.

The chain employs TRBV12-3 or TRBV12-4 and TRBJ2-3; 9 positions match TRBD2. The V segment lost 3 bases and the J segment 6 bases; nucleotides outside the gene matches: 7. The CDR3 length is 15 residues. CDR3: CASSFGSGGFDTQYF. Written as DNA, the CDR3 is TGTGCCAGCAGTTTTGGTAGCGGGGGATTTGATACGCAGTATTTT.

This clonotype was detected a few times. The chain has TRBV28 and TRBJ1-5; 8 bases line up with TRBD1. The CDR3 length is 16 residues. Germline loops: CDR1 MDHEN, CDR2 SYDVKM. V was pared by 2 bases and J by 6 bases, with 9 bases of the junction left unmatched. The CDR3 DNA follows: TGTGCCAGCAGTTTACCCCGCGCAGGGGGCGTTCAGCCCCAGCATTTT. Residues: CASSLPRAGGVQPQHF.

The rearrangement joins TRBV7-9 to TRBJ1-1, with D possibly matching TRBD1 (6 bases). The V gene's germline CDR1 is SEHNR and CDR2 FQNEAQ (reference sequence). Trimming took off 4 bases at V and 11 bases at J, with 14 bases between the two ends. The CDR3 loop spans 12 amino acids. The CDR3 here is CASSYGGGSAFF. The DNA of the CDR3 is TGTGCCAGCAGCTACGGCGGGGGCTCGGCTTTCTTT.

The chain recombines TRBV20-1 with TRBJ1-2; D is ambiguous. The CDR3 is 14 amino acids. The germline gives CDR1 DFQATT, CDR2 SNEGSKA (reference sequence). V was shortened by 5 bases and J by 7 bases, with 20 bases between the two germline ends. The CDR3 here is CSAGLHGPGFGYTF. CDR3 sequence (DNA): TGCAGTGCTGGACTTCACGGGCCAGGCTTTGGCTACACCTTC.

This clonotype was detected only a few times. The J gene is TRBJ2-1, the V gene TRBV19; 7 positions agree with TRBD1. The junction had 8 bases not matched to a gene; V was cut back by 10 bases and J by 11 bases. The germline V gene has CDR1 LNHDA and CDR2 SQIVND (reference sequence). This CDR3 comprises 11 residues. CDR3 in DNA: TGTGCCACCAGGACAGGATCGAAGCAGTTCTTC. Translated: CATRTGSKQFF.

This clonotype was detected a few times. The chain links TRBV28 to TRBJ2-5; 11 positions match TRBD2. Trimming at V came to 4 bases and at J to 0 bases, leaving 7 bases not matched to a gene. Germline CDR1 reads MDHEN; CDR2 reads SYDVKM. The CDR3 extends over 17 amino acids. The CDR3 is CASSSGLADWYQETQYF. CDR3 DNA: TGTGCCAGCAGTTCGGGACTAGCGGACTGGTACCAAGAGACCCAGTACTTC.

Many counts were recorded for this clonotype. The J gene is TRBJ2-7, the V gene TRBV7-2; 9 nucleotides match TRBD2. The CDR3 is made up of 14 amino acids. Germline V gives CDR1 SGHTA, CDR2 FQGNSA. V gave up 2 bases and J gave up 6 bases; unmatched junction bases: 5. The CDR3 here is CASSLLAGSPEQYF. Written as DNA, the CDR3 is TGTGCCAGCAGCTTACTAGCGGGGAGCCCCGAGCAGTACTTC.

CDR3 residues: CASILVGQGHQPQHF. CDR3 DNA: TGTGCCAGTATCCTCGTGGGGCAGGGCCATCAGCCCCAGCATTTT. The chain uses TRBV19 and TRBJ1-5; maybe TRBD1 (5 bases). V was cut by 7 bases and J by 5 bases, with 18 bases left in between. CDR3 length: 15 residues. CDR1 and CDR2 from the germline V gene are LNHDA and SQIVND (reference sequence). The full variable domain, rest sourced from reference TRBV19 and TRBJ1-5, is DGGITQSPKYLFRKEGQNVTLSCEQNLNHDAMYWYRQDPGQGLRLIYYSQIVNDFQKGDIAEGYSVSREKKESFPLTVTSAQKNPTAFYLCASILVGQGHQPQHFGDGTRLSIL.

This clonotype was counted only a few times. The CDR3 DNA follows: TGTGCCAGCAGCATGGGGCGGGACAGGGCTCAGCCCCAGCATTTT. It specifies CASSMGRDRAQPQHF. The chain uses TRBV2 and TRBJ1-5, with TRBD1 matching over 9 bases. Germline loops: CDR1 SNHLY, CDR2 FYNNEI. The CDR3 has 15 residues. With 6 bases clipped from V and 6 bases from J, the junction kept 9 bases outside the gene matches.

The rearrangement uses TRBV2 and TRBJ2-2; D not certain. This CDR3 region has 14 residues. Germline CDR1 SNHLY, CDR2 FYNNEI. V was cut by 4 bases and J by 7 bases, with 13 bases left in between. CDR3: CASSGQTRNGELFF. The CDR3 region has the DNA TGTGCCAGCAGTGGCCAAACCCGCAACGGGGAGCTGTTTTTT.

The chain has TRBV12-3 or TRBV12-4 and TRBJ1-1, with D maybe TRBD1 (6 bases). This CDR3 spans 17 amino acids. Trimming removed 6 bases at V and 5 bases at J, with 25 bases between. The CDR3 is CASRNLGQGPRGTEAFF. Written as DNA, the CDR3 is TGTGCCAGCAGAAATCTGGGTCAGGGGCCGCGGGGGACTGAAGCTTTCTTT.

This clonotype turned up a few times. The J gene is TRBJ2-2, the V gene TRBV10-3; TRBD1 might be the D (5 bases). The CDR3 is made up of 13 amino acids. V shed 5 bases and J shed 4 bases, with 8 bases lying between them. The V gene's germline CDR1 is ENHRY and CDR2 SYGVKD. CDR3 nucleotides: TGTGCCATCAGTCCAGGGATCACCGGGGAGCTGTTTTTT. This encodes CAISPGITGELFF.